This record concerns one T cell receptor (beta chain) sequence. Its recognized antigen is unknown. No qualities accompany the bases; no much larger clone lies one base away. Patients had primary melanoma that had been surgically resected and was considered potentially curable but at risk of metastatic recurrence. Library construction relied on the immunoSEQ multiplex PCR assay. Primary melanoma tumor tissue was subjected to high-throughput sequencing of the T-cell receptor beta chain. In the original analysis: Repertoire analyses included TCRB CDR3 sharing between samples and the distribution of insertions and deletions. The predictive value of the T-cell fraction was ranked against histopathological variables by a gradient-boosted model. Sourced from immuneACCESS, this table was stored by TCRdb with only in-frame sequences that have V and J called. A share of the clones is absent; for the studies checked, an unresolved V gene accounts for under half, and the remainder has no known explanation. V, J and clone size derive from that table, while D and trimming were established from the DNA sequence. The sample records over a thousand clones, about nine tenths of which are singletons. The ten most abundant clones make up 10% to 15% of the sample.

This sample is part of a study of primary melanoma T cells and metastatic recurrence (dated by TCRdb to 2019 to 2021). Turning to the overall study: A total of some 200 primary melanomas made up the cohort, all of stage T2 to T4 and more than 1 mm thick. Histopathological grading of tumor-infiltrating lymphocytes was compared with the T-cell fraction derived from sequencing. The T-cell fraction measured by TCR beta sequencing was weighed against progression-free survival, the clinical outcome chosen for the comparison. The study tested whether T-cell fraction and T-cell repertoire clonality in primary melanoma tumors predicted patient outcome. Here is what the overall study found, with its caveats: A T-cell fraction above 20% appeared protective regardless of ulceration status, mitotic rate or nodal disease. Progression-free survival prediction was reportedly improved more by adding T-cell fraction to tumor thickness than by adding any other histopathological variable. Progression-free survival was reportedly predicted by the tumor T-cell fraction independently of thickness, ulceration, mitotic rate and age. An effective T-cell-mediated antitumor response in primary melanoma was presented by the authors only as a suggestion rather than as a demonstrated mechanism.

Its CDR3 holds 14 amino acids, cysteine through phenylalanine. Of all the DNA, just the CDR3 is kept, 42 bases in frame from base 1. Trimming costs V 11 bases and J 4 bases, and their ends lie 20 bases apart. Sequences MNHGY (CDR1) and SAAAGT (CDR2) are obtained from the germline V gene. The sequence derives from a human donor with melanoma. The specimen was melanoma tumor tissue. Recombination connected TRBV6-8 to TRBJ2-5, with a tentative D gene TRBD1 over 6 matching bases. The CDR3 reads as follows: CAARGLGLTETQYF. At the DNA level, the sequence is TGTGCCGCCAGGGGTTTGGGCTTAACAGAGACCCAGTACTTC.